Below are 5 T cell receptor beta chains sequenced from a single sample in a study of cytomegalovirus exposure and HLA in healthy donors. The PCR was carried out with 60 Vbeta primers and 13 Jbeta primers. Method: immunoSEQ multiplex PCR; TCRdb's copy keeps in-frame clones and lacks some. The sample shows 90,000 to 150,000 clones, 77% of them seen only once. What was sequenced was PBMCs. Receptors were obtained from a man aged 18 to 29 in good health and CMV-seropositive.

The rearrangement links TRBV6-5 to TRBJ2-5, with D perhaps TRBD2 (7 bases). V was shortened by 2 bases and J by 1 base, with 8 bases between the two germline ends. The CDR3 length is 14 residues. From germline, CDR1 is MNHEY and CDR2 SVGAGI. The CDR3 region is CASSYAGAQETQYF. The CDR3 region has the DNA TGTGCCAGCAGTTACGCGGGGGCCCAAGAGACCCAGTACTTC.

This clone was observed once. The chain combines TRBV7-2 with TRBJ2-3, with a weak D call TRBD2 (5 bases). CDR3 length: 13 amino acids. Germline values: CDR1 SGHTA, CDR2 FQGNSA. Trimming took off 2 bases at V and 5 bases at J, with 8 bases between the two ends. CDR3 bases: TGTGCCAGCAGCTTATGGAGCGGAGATACGCAGTATTTT. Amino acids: CASSLWSGDTQYF.

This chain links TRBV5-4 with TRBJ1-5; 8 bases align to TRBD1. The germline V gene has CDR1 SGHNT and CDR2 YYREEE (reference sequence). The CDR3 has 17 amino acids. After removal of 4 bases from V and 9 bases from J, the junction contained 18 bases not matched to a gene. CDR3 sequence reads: CASSPTKFDRGGRPQHF. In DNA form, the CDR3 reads TGTGCCAGCAGCCCAACAAAATTCGACAGGGGTGGACGGCCCCAGCATTTT.

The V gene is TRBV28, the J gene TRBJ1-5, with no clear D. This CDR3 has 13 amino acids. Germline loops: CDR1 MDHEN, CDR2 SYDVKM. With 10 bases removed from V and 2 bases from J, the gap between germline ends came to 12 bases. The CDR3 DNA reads TGTGCCACCAATCCGGGAGGCAATCAGCCCCAGCATTTT. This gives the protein CATNPGGNQPQHF.

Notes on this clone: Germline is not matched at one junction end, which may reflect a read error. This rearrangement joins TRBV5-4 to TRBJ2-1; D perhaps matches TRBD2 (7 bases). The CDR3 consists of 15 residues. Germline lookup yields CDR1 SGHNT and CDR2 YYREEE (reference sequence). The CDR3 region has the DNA TGTGCCAGCACCCCAGAGGGGGGGCCGGGTAATGAGCAGCTCTTC. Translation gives CASTPEGGPGNEQLF.